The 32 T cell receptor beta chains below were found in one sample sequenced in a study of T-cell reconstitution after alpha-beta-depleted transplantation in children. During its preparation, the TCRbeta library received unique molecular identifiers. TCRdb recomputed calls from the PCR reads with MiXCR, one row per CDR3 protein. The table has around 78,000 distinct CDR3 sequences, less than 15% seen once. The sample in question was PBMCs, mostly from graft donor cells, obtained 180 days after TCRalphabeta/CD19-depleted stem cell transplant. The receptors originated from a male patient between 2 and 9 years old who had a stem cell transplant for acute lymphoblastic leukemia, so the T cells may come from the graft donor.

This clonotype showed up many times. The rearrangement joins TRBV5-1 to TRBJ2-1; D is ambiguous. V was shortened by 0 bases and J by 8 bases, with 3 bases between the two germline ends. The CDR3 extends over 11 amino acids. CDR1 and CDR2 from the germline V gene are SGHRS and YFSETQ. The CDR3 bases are TGCGCCAGCAGCTTGGAGGATGAGCAGTTCTTC. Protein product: CASSLEDEQFF.

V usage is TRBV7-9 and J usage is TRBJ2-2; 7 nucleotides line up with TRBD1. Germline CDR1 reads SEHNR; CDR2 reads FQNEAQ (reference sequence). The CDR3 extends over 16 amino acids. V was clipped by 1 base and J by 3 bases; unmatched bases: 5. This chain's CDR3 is CASSLDQGEYTGELFF. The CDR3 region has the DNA TGTGCCAGCAGCTTAGACCAGGGGGAATACACCGGGGAGCTGTTTTTT.

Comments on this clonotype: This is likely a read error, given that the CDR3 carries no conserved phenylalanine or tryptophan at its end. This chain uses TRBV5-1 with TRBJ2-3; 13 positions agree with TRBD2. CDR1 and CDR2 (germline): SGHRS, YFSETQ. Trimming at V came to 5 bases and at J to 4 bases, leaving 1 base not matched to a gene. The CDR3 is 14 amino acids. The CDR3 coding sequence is TGCGCCAGCAGAGGACTAGCGGGAGCAGATACGCAGTATTCT. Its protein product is CASRGLAGADTQYS.

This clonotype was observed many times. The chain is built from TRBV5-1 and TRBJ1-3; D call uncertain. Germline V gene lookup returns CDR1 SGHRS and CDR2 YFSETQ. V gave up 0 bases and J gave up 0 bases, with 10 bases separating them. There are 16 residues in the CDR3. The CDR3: CASSLGGLLSGNTIYF. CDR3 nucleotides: TGCGCCAGCAGCTTGGGAGGCCTCCTCTCTGGAAACACCATATATTTT.

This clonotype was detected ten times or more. The CDR3 sequence is CASSLGWQPSYNEQFF. Here the CDR3 DNA reads TGTGCCAGCAGCTTGGGATGGCAGCCTTCCTACAATGAGCAGTTCTTC. The chain recombines TRBV5-5 with TRBJ2-1; no clear D gene. Germline assignment: CDR1 SGHKS and CDR2 YYEKEE (reference sequence). Trimming removed 0 bases from V and 1 base from J, with 11 bases in between. There are 16 residues in the CDR3.

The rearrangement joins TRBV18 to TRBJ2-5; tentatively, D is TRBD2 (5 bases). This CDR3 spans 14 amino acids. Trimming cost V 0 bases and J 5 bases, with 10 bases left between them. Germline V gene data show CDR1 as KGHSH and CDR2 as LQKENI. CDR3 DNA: TGTGCCAGCTCACCACCGCCACGGGGTGAGACCCAGTACTTC. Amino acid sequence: CASSPPPRGETQYF.

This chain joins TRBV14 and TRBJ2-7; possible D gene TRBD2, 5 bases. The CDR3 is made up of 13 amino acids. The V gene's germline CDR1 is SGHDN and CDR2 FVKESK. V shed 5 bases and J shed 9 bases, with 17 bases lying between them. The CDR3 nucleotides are TGTGCCAGCAGCTTAGGAGGCAAGATCTCGCAGTACTTC. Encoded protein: CASSLGGKISQYF.

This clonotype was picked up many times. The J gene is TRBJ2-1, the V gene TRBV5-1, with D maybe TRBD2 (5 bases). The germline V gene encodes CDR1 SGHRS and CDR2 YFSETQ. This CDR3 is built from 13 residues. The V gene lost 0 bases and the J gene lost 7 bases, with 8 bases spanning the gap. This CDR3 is CASSLGTGNEQFF. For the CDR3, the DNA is TGCGCCAGCAGCTTGGGGACGGGAAATGAGCAGTTCTTC.

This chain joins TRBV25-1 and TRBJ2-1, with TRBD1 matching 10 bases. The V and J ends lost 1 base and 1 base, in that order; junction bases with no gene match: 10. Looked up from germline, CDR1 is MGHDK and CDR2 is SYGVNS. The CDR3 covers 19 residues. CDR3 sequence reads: CASSELEAGQGFSYNEQFF. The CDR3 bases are TGTGCCAGCAGTGAATTAGAAGCGGGACAGGGGTTTTCCTACAATGAGCAGTTCTTC.

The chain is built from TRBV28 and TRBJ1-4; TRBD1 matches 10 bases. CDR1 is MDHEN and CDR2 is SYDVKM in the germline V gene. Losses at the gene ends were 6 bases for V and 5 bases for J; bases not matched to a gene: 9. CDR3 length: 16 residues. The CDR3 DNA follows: TGTGCCAGCAGCTTAAATCCGGGACAGGGGAATGAAAAACTGTTTTTT. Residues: CASSLNPGQGNEKLFF.

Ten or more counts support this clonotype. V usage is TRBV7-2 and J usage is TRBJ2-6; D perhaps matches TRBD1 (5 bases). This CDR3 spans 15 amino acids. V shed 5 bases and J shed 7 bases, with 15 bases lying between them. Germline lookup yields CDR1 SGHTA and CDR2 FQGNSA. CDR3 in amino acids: CASSPARVIANVLTF. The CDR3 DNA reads TGTGCCAGCAGCCCCGCCAGGGTAATTGCCAACGTCCTGACTTTC.

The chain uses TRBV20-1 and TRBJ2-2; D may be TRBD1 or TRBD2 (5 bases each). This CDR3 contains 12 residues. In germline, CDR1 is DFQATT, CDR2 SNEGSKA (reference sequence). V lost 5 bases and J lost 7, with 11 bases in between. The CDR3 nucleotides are TGCAGTGCTGAGGCGAGGGGCGGGGAGCTGTTTTTT. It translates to CSAEARGGELFF.

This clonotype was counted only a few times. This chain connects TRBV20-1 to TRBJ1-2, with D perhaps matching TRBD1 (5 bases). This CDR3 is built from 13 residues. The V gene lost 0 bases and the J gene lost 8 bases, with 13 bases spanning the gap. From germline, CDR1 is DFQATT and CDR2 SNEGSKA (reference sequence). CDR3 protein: CSARDRVGGGYTF. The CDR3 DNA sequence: TGCAGTGCTAGAGACAGGGTGGGCGGCGGCTACACCTTC.

The CDR3 loop is CASRLRGGELFF. The DNA for the CDR3 is TGTGCCAGCAGGCTCAGGGGCGGGGAGCTGTTTTTT. The chain joins TRBV12-3 or TRBV12-4 to TRBJ2-2; possibly TRBD1 for D (6 bases). This CDR3 region has 12 residues. The V end lost 6 bases, the J end lost 7 bases, and 9 bases lay between the germline ends.

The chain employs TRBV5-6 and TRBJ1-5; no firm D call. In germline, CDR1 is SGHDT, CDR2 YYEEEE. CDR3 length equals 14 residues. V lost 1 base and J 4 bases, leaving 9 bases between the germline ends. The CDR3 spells CASSLSRLNQPQHF. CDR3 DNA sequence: TGTGCCAGCAGCTTGAGCAGACTTAATCAGCCCCAGCATTTT. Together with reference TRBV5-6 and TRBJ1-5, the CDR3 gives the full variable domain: DAGVTQSPTHLIKTRGQQVTLRCSPKSGHDTVSWYQQALGQGPQFIFQYYEEEERQRGNFPDRFSGHQFPNYSSELNVNALLLGDSALYLCASSLSRLNQPQHFGDGTRLSIL.

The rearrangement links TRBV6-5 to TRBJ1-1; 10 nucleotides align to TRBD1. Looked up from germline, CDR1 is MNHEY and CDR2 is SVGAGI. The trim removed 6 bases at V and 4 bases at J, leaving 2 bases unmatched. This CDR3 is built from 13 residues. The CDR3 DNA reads TGTGCCAGCAGGCGACAGGGGGCCACTGAAGCTTTCTTT. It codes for CASRRQGATEAFF.

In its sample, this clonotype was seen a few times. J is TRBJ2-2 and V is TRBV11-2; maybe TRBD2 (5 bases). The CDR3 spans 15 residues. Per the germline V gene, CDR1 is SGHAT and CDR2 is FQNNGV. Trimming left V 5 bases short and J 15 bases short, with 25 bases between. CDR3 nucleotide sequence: TGTGCCAGCAGCCCAGGCATACGGTCCGCCTCGGGGATGTTTTTT. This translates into CASSPGIRSASGMFF.

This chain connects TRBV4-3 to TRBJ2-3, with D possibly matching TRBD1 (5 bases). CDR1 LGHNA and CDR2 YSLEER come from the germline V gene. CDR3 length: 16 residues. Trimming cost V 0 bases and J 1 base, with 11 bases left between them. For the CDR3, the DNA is TGCGCCAGCAGCCAAGATAGGGGCCTGGGCACAGATACGCAGTATTTT. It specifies CASSQDRGLGTDTQYF.

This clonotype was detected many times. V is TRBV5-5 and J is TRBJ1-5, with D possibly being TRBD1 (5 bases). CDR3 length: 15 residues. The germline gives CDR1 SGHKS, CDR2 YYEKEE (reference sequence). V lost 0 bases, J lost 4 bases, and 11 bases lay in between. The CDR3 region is CASSLGQGRNQPQHF. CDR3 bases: TGTGCCAGCAGCTTGGGCCAGGGTAGGAATCAGCCCCAGCATTTT.

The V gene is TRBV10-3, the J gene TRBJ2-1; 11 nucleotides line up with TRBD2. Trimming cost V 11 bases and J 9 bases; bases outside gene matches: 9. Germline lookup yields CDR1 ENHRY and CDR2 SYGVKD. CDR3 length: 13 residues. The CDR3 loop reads CASLGSGRGEQFF. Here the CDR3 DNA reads TGTGCCTCCTTGGGTAGCGGGAGGGGTGAGCAGTTCTTC.

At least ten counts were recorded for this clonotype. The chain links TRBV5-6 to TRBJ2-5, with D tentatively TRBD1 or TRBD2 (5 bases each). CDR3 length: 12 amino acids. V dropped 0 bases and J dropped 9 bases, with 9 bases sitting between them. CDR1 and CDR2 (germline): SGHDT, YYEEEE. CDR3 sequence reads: CASSLVSGPQYF. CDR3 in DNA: TGTGCCAGCAGCTTGGTTTCGGGACCCCAGTACTTC.

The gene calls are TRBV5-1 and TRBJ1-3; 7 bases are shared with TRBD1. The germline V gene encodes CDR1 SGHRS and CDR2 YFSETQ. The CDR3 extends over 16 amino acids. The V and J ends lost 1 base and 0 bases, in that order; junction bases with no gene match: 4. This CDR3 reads CASSLTRQGSGNTIYF. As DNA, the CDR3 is TGCGCCAGCAGCTTGACCCGACAGGGCTCTGGAAACACCATATATTTT.

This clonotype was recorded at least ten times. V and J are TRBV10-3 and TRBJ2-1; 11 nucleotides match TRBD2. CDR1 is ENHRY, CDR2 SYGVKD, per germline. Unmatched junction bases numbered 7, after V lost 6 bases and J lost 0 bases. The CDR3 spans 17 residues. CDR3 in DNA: TGTGCCATCAGGGCTGGACTAGCGGGCCTCTCCTACAATGAGCAGTTCTTC. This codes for CAIRAGLAGLSYNEQFF.

Here the CDR3 reads CASSPFLLAEETQYF. The CDR3 DNA sequence: TGTGCCAGCAGCCCTTTCCTTCTAGCGGAAGAGACCCAGTACTTC. This rearrangement joins TRBV7-2 to TRBJ2-5; 7 bases are a match to TRBD2. Unmatched junction bases numbered 9, after V lost 5 bases and J lost 3 bases. Germline V gives CDR1 SGHTA, CDR2 FQGNSA. CDR3 length: 15 amino acids.

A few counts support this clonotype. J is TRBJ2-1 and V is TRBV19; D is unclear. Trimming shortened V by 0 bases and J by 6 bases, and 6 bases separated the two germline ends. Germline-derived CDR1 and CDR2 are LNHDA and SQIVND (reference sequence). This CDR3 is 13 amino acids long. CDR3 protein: CASSIDVGNEQFF. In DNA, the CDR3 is TGTGCCAGTAGTATAGACGTGGGCAATGAGCAGTTCTTC. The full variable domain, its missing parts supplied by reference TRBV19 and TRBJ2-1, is DGGITQSPKYLFRKEGQNVTLSCEQNLNHDAMYWYRQDPGQGLRLIYYSQIVNDFQKGDIAEGYSVSREKKESFPLTVTSAQKNPTAFYLCASSIDVGNEQFFGPGTRLTVL.

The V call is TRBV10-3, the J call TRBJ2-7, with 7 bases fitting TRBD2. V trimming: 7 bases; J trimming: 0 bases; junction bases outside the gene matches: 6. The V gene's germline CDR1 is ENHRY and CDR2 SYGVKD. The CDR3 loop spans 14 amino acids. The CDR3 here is CAITSGSSSYEQYF. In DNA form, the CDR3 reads TGTGCCATCACTAGCGGTAGTAGCTCCTACGAGCAGTACTTC.

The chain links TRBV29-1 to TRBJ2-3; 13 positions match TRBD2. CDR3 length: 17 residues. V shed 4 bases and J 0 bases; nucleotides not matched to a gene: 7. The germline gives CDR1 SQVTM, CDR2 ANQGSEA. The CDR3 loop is CSVGRLAGGASTDTQYF. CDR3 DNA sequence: TGCAGCGTTGGGAGACTAGCGGGAGGAGCGAGCACAGATACGCAGTATTTT.

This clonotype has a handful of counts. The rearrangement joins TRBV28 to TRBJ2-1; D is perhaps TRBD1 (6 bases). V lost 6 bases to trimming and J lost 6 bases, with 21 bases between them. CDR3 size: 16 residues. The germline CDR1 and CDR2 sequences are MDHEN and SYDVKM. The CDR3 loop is CASRVGGQKFGNEQFF. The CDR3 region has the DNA TGTGCCAGCAGGGTTGGTGGACAGAAGTTCGGCAATGAGCAGTTCTTC.

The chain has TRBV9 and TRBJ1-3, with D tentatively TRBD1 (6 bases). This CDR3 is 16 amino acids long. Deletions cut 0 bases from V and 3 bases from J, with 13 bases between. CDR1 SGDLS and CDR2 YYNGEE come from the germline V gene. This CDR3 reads CASSVATTGLGNTIYF. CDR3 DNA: TGTGCCAGCAGCGTAGCTACGACAGGACTTGGAAACACCATATATTTT.

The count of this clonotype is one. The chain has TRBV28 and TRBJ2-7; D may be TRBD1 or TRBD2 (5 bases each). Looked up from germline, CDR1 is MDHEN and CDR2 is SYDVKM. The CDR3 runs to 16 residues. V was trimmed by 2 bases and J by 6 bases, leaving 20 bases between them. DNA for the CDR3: TGTGCCAGCAGTTTAAGCGGAAAAGGTGGTAGGGGCGAGCAGTACTTC. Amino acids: CASSLSGKGGRGEQYF.

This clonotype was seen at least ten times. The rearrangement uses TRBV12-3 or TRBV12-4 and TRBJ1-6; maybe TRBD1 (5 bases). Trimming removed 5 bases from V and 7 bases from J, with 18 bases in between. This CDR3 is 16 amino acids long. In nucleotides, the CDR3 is TGTGCCAGCAGTCCTGGGGGAGGGCCAAGGAATTCACCCCTCCACTTT. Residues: CASSPGGGPRNSPLHF.

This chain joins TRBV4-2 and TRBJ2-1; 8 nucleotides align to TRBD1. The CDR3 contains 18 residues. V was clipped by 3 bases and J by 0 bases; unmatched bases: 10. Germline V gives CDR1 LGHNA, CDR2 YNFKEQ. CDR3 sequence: CASSHGQGSPSSYNEQFF. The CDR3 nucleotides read TGTGCCAGCAGCCACGGACAGGGTAGCCCCAGCTCCTACAATGAGCAGTTCTTC.